The source of this T cell receptor beta chain is a study of regulatory T cells in long-lasting Graves disease. The CDR3 spans 17 residues. Per germline, CDR1 SGHRS and CDR2 YFSETQ. Investigators prepared the TCR beta libraries by applying iRepertoire HTBI primers and Arm-PCR of CDR3 regions. TCRdb reprocessed the multiplex PCR reads with MiXCR, giving one entry per CDR3 protein. The data contain hundreds of thousands of distinct CDR3 sequences, 25% to 30% of them singletons. Study conclusions and caveats: Persistent patients shared fewer than 3,500 public clonotypes among themselves. Newly diagnosed patients shared fewer, at nearly 1,000.

Time point here: persistent/refractory GD, antithyroid drugs over 5 years with positive TRAb. Extracted PBMC RNA gave rise to the TCR library. Regarding this clonotype: The antigen remains unidentified. An end of the junction does not agree with germline; a read error may underlie this.

Source: peripheral blood mononuclear cells (PBMCs), taken when the disease was refractory, from a patient treated with antithyroid drugs. The clonotype comes from a female donor with Graves disease. The chain joins TRBV5-1 to TRBJ2-1; 8 nucleotides line up with TRBD2. The CDR3 loop is CASSLARSGMRDNEQFF. Written as DNA, the CDR3 is TGTGCCAGCAGCTTGGCCCGTAGCGGGATGAGGGACAATGAGCAGTTCTTC.